Below, one TCR beta chain is given with its context. The clone's antigen remains unknown. Base qualities are not recorded, but no much larger clone differs from it by a single base. To prepare the library, the immunoSEQ multiplex PCR assay was applied. For the multiplex PCR, a mixture combining 60 forward primers for TCR Vbeta segments and 13 reverse primers for TCR Jbeta segments was used. A multiplex PCR assay on genomic DNA amplified the CDR3 region of rearranged TCR beta genes. The amplified TCR beta libraries were sequenced on the Illumina HiSeq System as 87-base-pair reads. Under the source paper's analysis protocol: Across the roughly 640 repertoires, a later analysis counted approximately 75 million unique TCR beta chains, around 10 million of which were shared by at least two donors. To remove PCR and sequencing errors, raw reads were error-corrected and collapsed into unique sequences using a nearest-neighbor algorithm that merged closely related sequences. V, D and J gene segments were assigned by aligning CDR3 sequences to IMGT reference sequences. For a sequence to be retained, at least a six-nucleotide match to both a V gene segment and a J gene segment was required. Rearrangements were called productive when the CDR3 lacked stop codons and stayed in frame with V and J; all others were non-productive. Following IMGT convention, CDR3 was defined as the stretch from the second conserved V-encoded cysteine to the conserved J-encoded phenylalanine. Sequences without an unambiguous match to a single V gene segment were excluded from the earlier analysis of about 600 of the donors. An earlier analysis of 500 to 600 of the donors classified V segments as functional when productive rearrangements were above 56.7% and as segregating when the standard deviation between donors was above 5%. A statistical classification framework was built to diagnose cytomegalovirus status from the catalog of TCR beta chain sequences. In a later analysis, TCR nucleotide sequences were compared against IMGT/GENE-DB human TR gene sequences so that V and J genes could be assigned. In a later analysis, CDR3 sequences and most-parsimonious VDJ recombination scenarios were assigned using the TCRdist pipeline. In a later analysis, every TCR beta chain was defined by the combination of its CDR3 amino acid sequence and its V-gene family, and reads without a unique V-gene family were dropped. To address suspected cross-contamination and a sequencing artifact, a later analysis removed over 500 highly shared, low-generation-probability nucleotide sequences. In a later analysis, a clonal expansion index for each public chain was calculated from normalized within-repertoire ranks of inferred template counts. In a later analysis, generation probabilities were computed with a VDJ recombination model fitted to out-of-frame rearrangements, and the resulting probabilities were checked against IGoR. In a later analysis, TCR-TCR, TCR-HLA and TCR-CMV co-occurrence was scored with hypergeometric tests, and a repertoire-size bias correction was applied to TCR pairs. A later analysis estimated false discovery rates by permuting HLA or CMV assignments 20 times. In a later analysis, co-occurring TCRs were grouped using DBSCAN, and TCRdist sequence similarity was added for clustering within HLA-allele-positive subsets. Co-occurrence clustering excluded repertoires with fewer than 30,000 or more than 120,000 public chains, plus five with anomalous nucleotide sharing. Not all clones reach the TCRdb copy of this immuneACCESS table, which keeps in-frame sequences only. Checked studies attribute under half of the gap to unresolved V genes and leave the rest unexplained. Clone size and V and J calls were adopted from that table, with D and trimming inferred from the DNA. This sample comprises about 140,000 clones, around 86% of them detected only once. In total, the top ten clones hold 1.2% of the sample.

Including the terminal cysteine and phenylalanine, the CDR3 comprises 15 residues. Only the CDR3 DNA is retained, 45 bases long and in frame from the first base. From the germline V gene, CDR1 is SGHTS and CDR2 is YDEGEE. A distance of 11 bases separates the germline ends of V and J, which lose 2 bases and 0 bases respectively. This entry is derived from a study of cytomegalovirus exposure and HLA in healthy donors (dated by TCRdb to 2015 to 2018). Some background on the complete study: An earlier analysis of some 500 of the donors reported 250 to 300 Gb of sequence data and 117 million unique TCR beta sequences from some 180 million T cells. A later genetic analysis used genome-wide SNP genotypes for about 60% of the roughly 700 donors, treating that subset as a discovery cohort. Typing coverage differed by locus: A, B, C, DRB1 and DQB1 were typed in about 620-640 donors, DQA1 in roughly 510, DPA1 in some 610, and DPB1 in 450 to 480. Along with the approximately 650-subject first cohort, a separate validation cohort of over a hundred different subjects was used. To predict cytomegalovirus infection status, the study combined high-throughput TCR immunosequencing, statistical association of individual TCRs with disease status, and machine learning. A later analysis re-examined previously published TCR beta repertoires from more than 650 donors and added high-resolution HLA genotyping to investigate patterns of TCR occurrence. HLA typing covered class I and class II loci at four-digit resolution. About 280 gigabases of sequencing data and 70 million to 100 million unique TCR sequences made up an early release that covered 500 to 650 HLA-typed donors. All discovery cohort repertoires had been generated using a single sequencing platform. Across approximately 420 genotyped donors of the cohort, an average of roughly 200,000 unique TCR beta nucleotide sequences per donor were sequenced, and approximately 17% of those sequences were non-productive. The genetic ancestry cluster associated with self-reported Caucasian donors included around four fifths of the roughly 360 genotyped donors. Rather than drawing on any new phenotypic data, the later analysis identified candidate immune exposures from TCR beta sequences and the way those sequences occurred across donors. An earlier analysis of 587 of the donors used high-throughput TCR beta sequencing to judge whether each TCR beta V gene segment behaved as functional or pseudogenic. Using immunosequencing, the study profiled T cell repertoires from about 610 subjects and related those repertoires to cytomegalovirus serostatus. The study aimed to test whether signatures of past pathogen exposure could be identified by cataloging public T cell receptors. Five DR-DQ haplotypes were treated as single units for association and clustering because of strong linkage in the cohort. Donor age, sex, ethnicity and CMV serostatus were compiled together with the repertoire data. General findings and caveats noted by the study authors: In a later analysis, HLA-associated TCR beta chains were found to be more clonally expanded and to have lower generation probabilities than equally common non-associated chains. According to a later analysis, TCR association rates differed among HLA loci, with DRB1 alleles showing the most associated TCRs and HLA-C alleles showing the fewest. While some public TCRs were present in many individuals, most TCR sequences turned up only very rarely across donors. When HLA alleles, especially DR and DQ, strongly co-occurred, TCR associations were difficult to assign to individual alleles. The classifier was reported to diagnose cytomegalovirus status with high specificity and sensitivity in both the original and validation cohorts. According to a later genetic analysis, donors in an Asian-associated ancestry cluster had fewer N-insertions in productive TCRs than the roughly 700-donor mean. An earlier analysis of approximately 570 of the donors showed that most TCR beta V segments appeared in productive rearrangements either about 90% or about 30% of the time, which broadly matched IMGT annotations. A further reported finding was that TCR beta sequences accurately predicted the HLA-A and HLA-B alleles for most subjects in the first cohort. In a later analysis, several top co-occurrence clusters were reported to appear linked to parvovirus B19, influenza, CMV and Epstein-Barr virus. Some IMGT-functional V segments, including TRBV6-2 and TRBV6-3, could not be distinguished by the 87-base-pair reads and were therefore excluded. Correlated functional status among segregating V segments might be attributable to linkage disequilibrium, but an unknown experimental factor could not be ruled out. According to the authors, the approach could potentially be generalized to other disease states and immunological phenotypes. In this cohort, only TCR beta chains were sequenced, and detectable features were limited by the absence of alpha or paired-chain data. An association between a missense DCLRE1C variant and V-gene and J-gene trimming of TCR beta chains was found in a later genetic analysis and replicated in an independent cohort. HLA typing was unavailable for some donors at each locus, so association tests used only the typed subset. Because counts were too low, under 20 rarely observed V segments, including chromosome 9 orphons, were left out of the earlier analysis of approximately 500 of the donors. The presence/absence analyses assumed that sequencing depth was roughly uniform across donors, and that assumption may not be true. A cluster of highly shared sequence variants was judged likely to represent a technical artifact of the sequencing pipeline. Specific HLA alleles were associated with 15,000 to 20,000 TCR beta sequences at a false discovery rate of 0.05 in a later analysis. Most CMV-associated TCR beta chains appeared to be HLA-restricted in a later analysis, and the HLA associations seemed to be driven largely by CMV exposure. For the cohort, immune exposure information was limited to CMV serostatus. In the study, around 160 TCR beta chains were listed as associated with cytomegalovirus. In vitro tests confirmed that a few of the cytomegalovirus-associated TCR beta chains recognize cytomegalovirus antigens.

The cohort consisted of 600 to 750 healthy bone marrow donors. Cohort members were all nominally healthy when sampled, although unrecorded immune exposures were likely present. The donor was CMV seronegative and was included in the group of several hundred seronegative cohort members. A peripheral blood sample was collected from each donor, and TCR beta sequencing was performed on peripheral blood mononuclear cells. Genomic DNA was extracted from the blood cell samples with the Qiagen DNeasy Blood Extraction Kit. Sequencing used PBMCs. In this chain, TRBV5-8 is recombined with TRBJ1-1; the D segment cannot be called with confidence. The receptor's source is a female donor in good health and CMV-seronegative. The CDR3 reads CASSFYGGMNTEAFF. The nucleotide sequence is TGTGCCAGCAGCTTTTACGGCGGGATGAACACTGAAGCTTTCTTT.